Listed below are T cell receptor beta chains from one sample, sequenced in a study of T cells in localized non-small cell lung cancer. Sequenced by immunoSEQ multiplex PCR; TCRdb stores in-frame clones only, minus some. The sample contains some 54,000 clones, around 80% of which appear only once. The sample was PBMCs, taken before any cancer treatment. These TCRs come from a woman aged 35 to 75 with stage II lung adenocarcinoma. Each CDR3 is given with its conserved first and last residue. The order of the fields is CDR3 length, J gene, clone size, V gene, D gene, CDR3 protein, CDR3 DNA. D genes are given only for firm matches. Expanded clones get a size class; other rows say once, few or many, or leave the size out.

len: 15
j_gene: TRBJ2-1
abundance: .
v_gene: TRBV18
d_gene: TRBD1
CDR3aa: CASSLTGTGGSEQFF
CDR3nt: TGTGCCAGCTCACTCACCGGGACAGGGGGCAGTGAGCAGTTCTTC

len: 16
j_gene: TRBJ2-2
abundance: .
v_gene: TRBV5-8
d_gene: .
CDR3aa: CASRQKPGQNTGELFF
CDR3nt: TGTGCCAGCAGACAAAAACCGGGACAGAACACCGGGGAGCTGTTTTTT

len: 17
j_gene: TRBJ2-5
abundance: .
v_gene: TRBV30
d_gene: TRBD2
CDR3aa: CAWGSGLAVTFQETQYF
CDR3nt: TGTGCCTGGGGGTCGGGACTAGCGGTGACTTTCCAAGAGACCCAGTACTTC

len: 16
j_gene: TRBJ2-2
abundance: few
v_gene: TRBV28
d_gene: .
CDR3aa: CASSLDSRGSTGELFF
CDR3nt: TGTGCCAGCAGTTTGGACAGCCGGGGTAGCACCGGGGAGCTGTTTTTT

len: 13
j_gene: TRBJ1-2
abundance: .
v_gene: TRBV30
d_gene: .
CDR3aa: CAYTRVANYGYTF
CDR3nt: TGTGCCTATACAAGGGTAGCTAACTATGGCTACACCTTC

len: 19
j_gene: TRBJ1-1
abundance: .
v_gene: TRBV9
d_gene: .
CDR3aa: CASSVNSGLGETQDTEAFF
CDR3nt: TGTGCCAGCAGCGTAAATAGCGGGCTGGGGGAAACTCAGGACACTGAAGCTTTCTTT

len: 15
j_gene: TRBJ2-2
abundance: .
v_gene: TRBV6-1
d_gene: .
CDR3aa: CASSVSGLNTGELFF
CDR3nt: TGTGCCAGCAGTGTTAGTGGGTTGAACACCGGGGAGCTGTTTTTT

len: 12
j_gene: TRBJ2-3
abundance: once
v_gene: TRBV11-2
d_gene: .
CDR3aa: CASRKRGGTQYF
CDR3nt: TGTGCCAGCAGAAAGAGGGGGGGTACGCAGTATTTT

len: 13
j_gene: TRBJ2-7
abundance: .
v_gene: TRBV27
d_gene: .
CDR3aa: CASSLGPKVEQYF
CDR3nt: TGTGCCAGCAGTTTGGGTCCTAAGGTCGAGCAGTACTTC

len: 12
j_gene: TRBJ2-7
abundance: .
v_gene: TRBV29-1
d_gene: .
CDR3aa: CSVEAGSYEQYF
CDR3nt: TGCAGCGTTGAGGCAGGGAGCTACGAGCAGTACTTC

len: 15
j_gene: TRBJ1-6
abundance: few
v_gene: TRBV7-9
d_gene: TRBD1
CDR3aa: CASSLGQGSNSPLHF
CDR3nt: TGTGCCAGCAGCTTAGGACAGGGAAGTAATTCACCCCTCCACTTT

len: 14
j_gene: TRBJ2-1
abundance: .
v_gene: TRBV11-2
d_gene: TRBD2
CDR3aa: CASSPSGGYNEQFF
CDR3nt: TGTGCCAGCAGCCCTAGCGGGGGGTACAATGAGCAGTTCTTC

len: 16
j_gene: TRBJ1-2
abundance: once
v_gene: TRBV19
d_gene: TRBD1
CDR3aa: CASSHSPGQRNYGYTF
CDR3nt: TGTGCCAGTAGTCACTCACCGGGACAGAGAAACTATGGCTACACCTTC

len: 13
j_gene: TRBJ1-2
abundance: .
v_gene: TRBV12-5
d_gene: .
CDR3aa: CASAPGQSYGYTF
CDR3nt: TGTGCTAGTGCCCCCGGACAGTCGTATGGCTACACCTTC

len: 17
j_gene: TRBJ1-2
abundance: .
v_gene: TRBV15
d_gene: TRBD1
CDR3aa: CATSRDPQGTRSRGYTF
CDR3nt: TGTGCCACCAGCAGAGACCCACAGGGGACCAGATCGCGGGGCTACACCTTC

len: 14
j_gene: TRBJ1-1
abundance: .
v_gene: TRBV7-8
d_gene: .
CDR3aa: CASSLWGRDAEAFF
CDR3nt: TGTGCCAGCAGCTTATGGGGGAGGGACGCTGAAGCTTTCTTT

len: 15
j_gene: TRBJ2-1
abundance: .
v_gene: TRBV28
d_gene: TRBD2
CDR3aa: CASRGGGASSEEQFF
CDR3nt: TGTGCCAGTAGGGGCGGGGGGGCATCGTCTGAAGAGCAGTTCTTC

len: 16
j_gene: TRBJ2-1
abundance: .
v_gene: TRBV5-1
d_gene: .
CDR3aa: CASSRDGDYSYNEQFF
CDR3nt: TGCGCCAGCAGCAGGGACGGTGATTACTCCTACAATGAGCAGTTCTTC

len: 15
j_gene: TRBJ1-1
abundance: many
v_gene: TRBV6-5
d_gene: TRBD1
CDR3aa: CASTALRGQNTEAFF
CDR3nt: TGTGCCAGCACCGCCTTGAGGGGGCAGAACACTGAAGCTTTCTTT

len: 15
j_gene: TRBJ2-5
abundance: few
v_gene: TRBV9
d_gene: TRBD1
CDR3aa: CASSFGQGFQETQYF
CDR3nt: TGTGCCAGCAGCTTCGGACAGGGGTTCCAAGAGACCCAGTACTTC

len: 11
j_gene: TRBJ1-1
abundance: .
v_gene: TRBV20-1
d_gene: TRBD1
CDR3aa: CSAKQGGEAFF
CDR3nt: TGCAGTGCAAAACAGGGGGGGGAAGCTTTCTTT

len: 14
j_gene: TRBJ1-1
abundance: .
v_gene: TRBV4-3
d_gene: .
CDR3aa: CASSQTDSGSEAFF
CDR3nt: TGCGCCAGCAGCCAGACCGACAGCGGCTCTGAAGCTTTCTTT